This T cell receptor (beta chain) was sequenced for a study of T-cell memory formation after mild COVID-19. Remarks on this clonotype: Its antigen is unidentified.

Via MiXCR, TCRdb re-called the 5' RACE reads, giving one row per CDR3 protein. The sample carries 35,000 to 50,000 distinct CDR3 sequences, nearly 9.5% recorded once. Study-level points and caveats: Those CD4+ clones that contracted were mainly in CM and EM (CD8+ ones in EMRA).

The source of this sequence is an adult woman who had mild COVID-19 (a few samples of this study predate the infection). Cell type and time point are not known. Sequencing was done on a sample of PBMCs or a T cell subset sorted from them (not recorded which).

The CDR3 DNA reads as TGTGCCAGCAGCTTAGCCTCCGGGAATTATAATTCACCCCTCCACTTT. It encodes CASSLASGNYNSPLHF. This chain joins TRBV7-2 and TRBJ1-6; D gene unclear. V gave up 0 bases and J gave up 4 bases, with 10 bases separating them. Germline CDR1 reads SGHTA; CDR2 reads FQGNSA. CDR3 length equals 16 residues.